This TCR beta chain was observed in a study of post-analysis software for immune sequencing data (dated by TCRdb to the mid-2010s). About the full investigation: The recorded disease courses included relapsing-remitting, secondary progressive and progressive-relapsing multiple sclerosis, and some patients had no subtype annotation. The patient repertoires were compared against about 10 previously published healthy control repertoires obtained from donors aged about 6 to 28 years. A subset of samples was prepared in parallel using single-end sample barcoding, then pooled and co-amplified after Illumina adapter ligation. The research as a whole found: Significantly lower normalized Chao1 diversity was found in multiple sclerosis patients than in controls, suggesting substantial peripheral T-cell clonal expansion. The multiple sclerosis patient group was slightly younger than the control group. A few TRBV segments, including TRBV5-6, TRBV5-1 and TRBV20-1, were significantly more frequent in patients than controls. When samples were clustered directly using the F measure, samples prepared in the same batch co-clustered strongly, which prompted a batch-effect correction.

To demonstrate the VDJtools post-analysis software, the study profiled TCR beta repertoires from the peripheral blood of about 13 young patients with multiple sclerosis. Multiple sclerosis patients were children and adolescents aged about 6 to 17 years. V is pared back by 7 bases and J by 4 bases, with 10 bases lying between the germline termini. The CDR3 contains 12 residues, cysteine and phenylalanine counted. Kept here is only the CDR3 DNA, which spans 36 bases and is read in frame from base 1. CDR1 and CDR2 were assigned from the germline V gene (reference sequence) as LNHDA and SQIVND. The library was obtained by PCR. The sequencer was an Illumina HiSeq 2500. Unique molecular identifiers were incorporated into TCR beta cDNA libraries to reduce PCR and sequencing biases. Per 1 to 10 million input T cells, roughly 0.5 million cDNA molecules were obtained, such that each molecule approximated one T cell. Patient libraries were prepared and sequenced with the same protocol used for the earlier healthy control dataset. Within a given batch, samples were prepared together, multiplexed and sequenced on the same HiSeq lane. The paper's processing steps were these. MIGEC handled the raw barcoded reads, throwing out single-read molecular identifier groups before consensus assembly and CDR3 extraction. Clonotype tables were post-analysed with VDJtools, and diversity was normalized by down-sampling all datasets to the smallest sample size. In repertoire overlap clustering, CDR3 amino acid sequences, but not nucleotide sequences, were matched to correct batch-related cross-sample contamination. Starting from the raw public reads, TCRdb applied fastp trimming at Q25, assembled clones with MiXCR and retained in-frame beta chains. Rows with one shared CDR3 protein collapse into an entry with the most common genes and DNA. The V and J calls follow TCRdb's processing rather than the paper's. The sample has about 200,000 distinct CDR3 sequences on record, over 25% of them singletons. Roughly 3.5% of the sample is held by the ten biggest clonotypes.

Concerning this clonotype itself: The antigen it recognizes is unknown. The record has no base qualities; no much larger clone is one base away.

The sequence is built from TRBV19 and TRBJ1-1; no D gene is confidently identified. Sequencing was performed on blood. This receptor was taken from a girl aged 2-17 years with multiple sclerosis. In nucleotide form, the sequence is TGTGCCAGTACTGGGTTCAGCACTGAAGCTTTCTTT. Its amino acids are CASTGFSTEAFF.